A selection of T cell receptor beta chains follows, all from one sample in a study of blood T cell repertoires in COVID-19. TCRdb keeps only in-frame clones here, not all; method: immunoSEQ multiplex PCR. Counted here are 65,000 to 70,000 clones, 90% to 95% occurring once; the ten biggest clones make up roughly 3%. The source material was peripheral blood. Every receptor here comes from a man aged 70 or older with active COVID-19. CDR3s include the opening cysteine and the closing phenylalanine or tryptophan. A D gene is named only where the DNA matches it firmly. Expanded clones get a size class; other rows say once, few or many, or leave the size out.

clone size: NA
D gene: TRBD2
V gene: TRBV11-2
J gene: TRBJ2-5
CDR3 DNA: TGTGCCAGCAGCCCGGGACTAGCGGGGGTGGAGACCCAGTACTTC
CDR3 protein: CASSPGLAGVETQYF

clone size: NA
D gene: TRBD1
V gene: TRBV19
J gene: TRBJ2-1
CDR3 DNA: TGTGCCAGTAGTACTTGGACAGGAAAGCAGTTCTTC
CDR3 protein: CASSTWTGKQFF

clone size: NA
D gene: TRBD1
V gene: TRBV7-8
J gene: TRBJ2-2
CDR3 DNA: TGTGCCAGCAGCTGGACAGGGGGTGTGCCTCCTTCCCTCGCCGGGGAGCTGTTTTTT
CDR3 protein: CASSWTGGVPPSLAGELFF

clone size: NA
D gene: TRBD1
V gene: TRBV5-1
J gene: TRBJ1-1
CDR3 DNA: TGCGCCAGCAGCTCCTCGACAGGGGGTTTATCCCGTACTGAAGCTTTCTTT
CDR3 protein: CASSSSTGGLSRTEAFF

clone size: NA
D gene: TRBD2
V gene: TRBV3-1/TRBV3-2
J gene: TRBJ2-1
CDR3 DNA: TGTGCCAGCAGCCAACAGCGGGGGGGCCTAAATGAGCAGTTCTTC
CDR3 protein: CASSQQRGGLNEQFF

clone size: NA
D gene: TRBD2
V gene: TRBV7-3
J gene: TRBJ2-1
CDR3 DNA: TGTGCCAGCAGCGCCGGACTAGCGCCGGGGAATGAGCAGTTCTTC
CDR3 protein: CASSAGLAPGNEQFF

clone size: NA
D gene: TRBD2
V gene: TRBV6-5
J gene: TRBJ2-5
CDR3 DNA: TGTGCCAGCAGCGGGGGGTCGTTAACCCAGTACTTC
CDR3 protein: CASSGGSLTQYF

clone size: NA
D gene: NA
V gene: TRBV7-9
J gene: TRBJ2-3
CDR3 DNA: TGTGCCAGCAGACGGGGGGCGGAGGCAGATACGCAGTATTTT
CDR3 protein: CASRRGAEADTQYF

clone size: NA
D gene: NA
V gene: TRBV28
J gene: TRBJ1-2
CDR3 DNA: TGTGCCAGCAAAAAGGACACCGCCTATGGCTACACCTTC
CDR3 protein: CASKKDTAYGYTF

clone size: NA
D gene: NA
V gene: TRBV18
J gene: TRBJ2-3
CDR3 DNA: TGTGCCAGCTCACCACTAGCTGGAGATACGCAGTATTTT
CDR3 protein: CASSPLAGDTQYF

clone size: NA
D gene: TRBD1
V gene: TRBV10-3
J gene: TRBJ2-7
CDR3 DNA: TGTGCCATCAGTGAGTTTGGGACAGGGCGAGTCGAGCAGTACTTC
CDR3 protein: CAISEFGTGRVEQYF

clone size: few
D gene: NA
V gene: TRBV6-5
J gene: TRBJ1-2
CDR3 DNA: TGTGCCAGTCGAGAACCGACAGTTTATGCCCTTTTC
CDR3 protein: CASREPTVYALF

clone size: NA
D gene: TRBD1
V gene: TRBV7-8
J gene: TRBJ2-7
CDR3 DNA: TGTGCCAGCAGCTTATTCCGGACAGGGGGCCGTAACGAGCAGTACTTC
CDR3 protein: CASSLFRTGGRNEQYF

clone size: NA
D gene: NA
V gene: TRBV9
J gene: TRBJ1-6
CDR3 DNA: TGTGCCAGCAGCACCGAGAATTATTCACCCCTCCACTTT
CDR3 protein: CASSTENYSPLHF

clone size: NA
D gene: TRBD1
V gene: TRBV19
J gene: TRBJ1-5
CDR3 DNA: TGTGCCAGTAGTATCGGACAGGGAGGCAATCAGCCCCAGCATTTT
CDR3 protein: CASSIGQGGNQPQHF

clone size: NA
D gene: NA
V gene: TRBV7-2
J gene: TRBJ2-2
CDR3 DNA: TGTGCCAGCAGCTTAATACAGTACACCGGGGAGCTGTTTTTT
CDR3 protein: CASSLIQYTGELFF

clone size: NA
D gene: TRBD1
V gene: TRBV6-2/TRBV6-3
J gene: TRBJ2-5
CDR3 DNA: TGTGCCAGCAGTACCAGCCAGGGACAGGGGTACACGCAGACCCAGTACTTC
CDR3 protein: CASSTSQGQGYTQTQYF

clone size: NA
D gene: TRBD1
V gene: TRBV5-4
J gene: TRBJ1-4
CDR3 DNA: TGTGCCAGCAGCAGGGGGACAGGGGCATACGCAACTAATGAAAAACTGTTTTTT
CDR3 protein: CASSRGTGAYATNEKLFF

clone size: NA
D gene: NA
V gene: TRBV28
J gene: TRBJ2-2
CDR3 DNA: TGTGCCAGCAGCCTTAACACCGGGGAGCTGTTTTTT
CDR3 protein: CASSLNTGELFF

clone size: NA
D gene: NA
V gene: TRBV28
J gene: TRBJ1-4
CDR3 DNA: TGTGCCGACCGGCAGGGGAATGAAAAACTGTTTTTT
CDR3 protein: CADRQGNEKLFF

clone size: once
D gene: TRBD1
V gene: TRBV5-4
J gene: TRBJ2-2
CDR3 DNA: TGTGCCAGCAGCCTCCCTCGGACAGGGTCCCCCGGGGAGCTGTTTTTT
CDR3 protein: CASSLPRTGSPGELFF

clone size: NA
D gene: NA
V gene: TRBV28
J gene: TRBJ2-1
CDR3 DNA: TGTGCCAGTAGTTTACACCCCCTAGCGTCGTACAATGAGCAGTTCTTC
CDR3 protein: CASSLHPLASYNEQFF

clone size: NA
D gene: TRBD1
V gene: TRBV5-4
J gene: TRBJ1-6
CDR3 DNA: TGTGCCAGCAGCACTACAGGGGGGGGGATTTCACCCCTCCACTTT
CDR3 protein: CASSTTGGGISPLHF

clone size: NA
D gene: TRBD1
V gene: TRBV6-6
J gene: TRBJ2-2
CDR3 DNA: TGTGCCAGCAGTCCCTCCGGGACAGGGTTTGCGAACACCGGGGAGCTGTTTTTT
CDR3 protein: CASSPSGTGFANTGELFF

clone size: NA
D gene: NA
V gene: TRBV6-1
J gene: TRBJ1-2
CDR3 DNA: TGTGCCAGCAGTGCAGCCGGGTCCAACTATGGCTACACCTTC
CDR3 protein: CASSAAGSNYGYTF

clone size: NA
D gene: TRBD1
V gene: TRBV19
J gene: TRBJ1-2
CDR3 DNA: TGTGCCAGTAGTATTCCCGGACAGGGGAACTATGGCTACACCTTC
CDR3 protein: CASSIPGQGNYGYTF

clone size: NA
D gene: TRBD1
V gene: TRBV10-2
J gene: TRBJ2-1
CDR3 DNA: TGCGCCAGCAGTGAGTCGAGGACAGGGTTGCACAATGAGCAGTTCTTC
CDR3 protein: CASSESRTGLHNEQFF

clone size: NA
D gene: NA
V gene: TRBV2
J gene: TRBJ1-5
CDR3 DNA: TGTGCCAGCAGACGCCCGCAGGACAATCAGCCCCAGCATTTT
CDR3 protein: CASRRPQDNQPQHF

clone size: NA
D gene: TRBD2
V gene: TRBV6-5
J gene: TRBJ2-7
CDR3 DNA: TGTGCCAGCAGAGCTAGCGGGGGAGTGTCTGAGTACTTC
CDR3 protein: CASRASGGVSEYF

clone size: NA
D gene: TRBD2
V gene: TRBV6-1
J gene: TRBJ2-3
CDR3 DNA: TGTGCCAGCAGTGAAGAGCGGGGGCGCACAGATACGCAGTATTTT
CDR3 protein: CASSEERGRTDTQYF

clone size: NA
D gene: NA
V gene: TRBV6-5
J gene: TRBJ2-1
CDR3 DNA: TGTGCCAGCACTTTTGGGGCCAACAATGAGCAGTTCTTC
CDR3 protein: CASTFGANNEQFF

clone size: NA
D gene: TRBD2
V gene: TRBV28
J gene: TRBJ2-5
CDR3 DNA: TGTGCCAGCAGTTTACCTAGCGGGGGGGCCTTAGAGACCCAGTACTTC
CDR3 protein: CASSLPSGGALETQYF

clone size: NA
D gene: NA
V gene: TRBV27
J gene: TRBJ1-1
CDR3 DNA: TGTGCCAGTGTGGGCAGCCGAGCAACAAACACTGAAGCTTTCTTT
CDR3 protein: CASVGSRATNTEAFF

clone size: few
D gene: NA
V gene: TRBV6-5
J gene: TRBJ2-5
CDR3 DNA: TGTGCCAGCAGGGACGCCGGAGGGGAGTCCGAGACCCAGTACTTC
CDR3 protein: CASRDAGGESETQYF

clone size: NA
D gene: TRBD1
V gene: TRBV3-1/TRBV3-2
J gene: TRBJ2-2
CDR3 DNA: TGTGCCAGCAGCCAGGGACAGAATCCCGGGGAGCTGTTTTTT
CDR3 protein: CASSQGQNPGELFF

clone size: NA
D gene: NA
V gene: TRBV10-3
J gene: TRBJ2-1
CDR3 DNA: TGTGCCATCAGCACTACAGGGATAACTTACAATGAGCAGTTCTTC
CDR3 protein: CAISTTGITYNEQFF

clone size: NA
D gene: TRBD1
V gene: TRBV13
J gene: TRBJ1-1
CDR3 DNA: TGTGCCAGCAGCTTCGTGACAGGGGGCTCAGATGAAGCTTTCTTT
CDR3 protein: CASSFVTGGSDEAFF

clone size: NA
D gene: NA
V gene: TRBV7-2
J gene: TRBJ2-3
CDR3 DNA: TGTGCCAGCAGCAACAGGGCGAGCACAGATACGCAGTATTTT
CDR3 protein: CASSNRASTDTQYF

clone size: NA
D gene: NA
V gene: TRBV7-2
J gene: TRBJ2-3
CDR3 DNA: TGTGCCAGCAGCTTCCCAAACACAGATACGCAGTATTTT
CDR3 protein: CASSFPNTDTQYF

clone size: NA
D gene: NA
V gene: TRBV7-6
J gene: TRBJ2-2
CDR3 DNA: TGTGCCAGCAGCTTAACCGGGGAGAGAGGGGAGCTGTTTTTT
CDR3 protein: CASSLTGERGELFF

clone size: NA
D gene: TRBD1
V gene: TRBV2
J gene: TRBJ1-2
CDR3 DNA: TGTGCCAGCAGTGAAGCGATACTGGGACAGGGAGTTTATGGCTACACCTTC
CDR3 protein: CASSEAILGQGVYGYTF

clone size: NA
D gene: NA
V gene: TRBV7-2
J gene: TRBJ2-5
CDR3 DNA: TGTGCCAGCAGCTTAGATGGTACGCGGGGATGGGAGACCCAGTACTTC
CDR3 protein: CASSLDGTRGWETQYF